This T cell receptor (beta chain) was identified in a study of blood T cell repertoires in COVID-19. The CDR3 sequence is 14 residues long. Trimming cost V 2 bases and J 1 base; bases outside gene matches: 2. Germline values: CDR1 SGHRS, CDR2 YFSETQ. Repertoires were generated with immunoSEQ multiplex PCR, while TCRdb's copy carries only in-frame clones and drops some. Counted here are some 670,000 clones, 90% occurring once; the ten biggest clones make up roughly 0.25%. The sample taken for sequencing was peripheral blood. This chain connects TRBV5-1 to TRBJ2-5; 7 bases are shared with TRBD2. The receptor was derived from a woman between 18 and 29 years old with acute or convalescent COVID-19. The chain's CDR3 is CASSLSGIQETQYF. The CDR3, as DNA: TGCGCCAGCAGCTTAAGCGGGATCCAAGAGACCCAGTACTTC.